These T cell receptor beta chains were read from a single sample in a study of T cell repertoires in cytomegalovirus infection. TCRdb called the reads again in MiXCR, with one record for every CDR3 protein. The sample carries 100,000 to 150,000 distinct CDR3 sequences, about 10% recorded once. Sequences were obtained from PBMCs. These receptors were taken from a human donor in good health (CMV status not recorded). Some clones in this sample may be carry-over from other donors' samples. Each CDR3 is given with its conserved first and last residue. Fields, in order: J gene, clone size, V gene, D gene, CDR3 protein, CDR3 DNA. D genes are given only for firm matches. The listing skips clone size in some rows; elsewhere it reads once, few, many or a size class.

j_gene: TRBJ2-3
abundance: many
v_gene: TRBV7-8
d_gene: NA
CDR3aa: CASSLPGTTNTQYF
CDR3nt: TGTGCCAGCAGCCTTCCCGGGACCACAAATACGCAGTATTTT

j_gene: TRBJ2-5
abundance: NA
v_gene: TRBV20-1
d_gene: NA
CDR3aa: CSARTGTKQETQYF
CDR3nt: TGCAGTGCTAGAACCGGGACGAAGCAAGAGACCCAGTACTTC

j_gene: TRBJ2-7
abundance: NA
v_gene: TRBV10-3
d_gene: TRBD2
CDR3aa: CATLEGPGGQFYEQYF
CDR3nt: TGTGCCACCCTCGAAGGACCGGGGGGGCAATTCTACGAGCAGTACTTC

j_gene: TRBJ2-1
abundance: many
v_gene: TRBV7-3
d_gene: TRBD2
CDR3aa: CASSSLASSYNEQFF
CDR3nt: TGTGCCAGCAGCTCACTAGCGAGCTCCTACAATGAGCAGTTCTTC

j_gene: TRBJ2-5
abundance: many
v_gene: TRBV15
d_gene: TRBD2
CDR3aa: CATSRDKGRGGLETQYF
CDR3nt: TGTGCCACCAGCAGAGATAAAGGGCGGGGGGGCCTCGAGACCCAGTACTTC

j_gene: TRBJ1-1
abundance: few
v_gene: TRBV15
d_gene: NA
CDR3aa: CATSRDLRVEAFF
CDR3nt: TGTGCCACCAGCAGAGATCTTCGGGTTGAAGCTTTCTTT

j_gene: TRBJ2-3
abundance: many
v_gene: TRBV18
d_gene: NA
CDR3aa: CASSPLPVYRDTQYF
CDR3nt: TGTGCCAGCTCACCCCTACCTGTTTACAGAGATACGCAGTATTTT

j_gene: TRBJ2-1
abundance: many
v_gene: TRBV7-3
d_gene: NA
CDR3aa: CASSLTSPATSTYNEQFF
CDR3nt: TGTGCCAGCAGCTTAACCTCACCGGCGACATCAACCTACAATGAGCAGTTCTTC

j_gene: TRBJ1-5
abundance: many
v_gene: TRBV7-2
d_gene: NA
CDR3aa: CASSFRAGPDGSHF
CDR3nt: TGTGCCAGCAGCTTTCGAGCAGGGCCCGATGGGTCACATTTT

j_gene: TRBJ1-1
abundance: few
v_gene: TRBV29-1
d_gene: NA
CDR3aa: CSVGSGRNTEAFF
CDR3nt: TGCAGCGTTGGGTCAGGGAGGAACACTGAAGCTTTCTTT

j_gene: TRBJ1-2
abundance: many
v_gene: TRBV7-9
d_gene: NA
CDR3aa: CASSLDRQAGSGYTF
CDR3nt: TGTGCCAGCAGCTTAGACCGACAGGCGGGTTCCGGCTACACCTTC

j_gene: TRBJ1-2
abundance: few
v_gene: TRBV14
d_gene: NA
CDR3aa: CASSPDTFYGYTF
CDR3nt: TGTGCCAGCAGTCCGGACACTTTCTATGGCTACACCTTC